This T cell receptor (beta chain) was identified in a study of blood T cell repertoires in COVID-19. Study background: Researchers got acute and convalescent COVID-19 samples from the United States, Italy and Spain. In each case, the material was cDNA or gDNA derived from T cells, B-cell-depleted T cells, or PBMCs.

As processed by the authors: Amplification of reference gene primers provided the estimated nucleated cell counts. The table came from immunoSEQ multiplex PCR; TCRdb's copy has only in-frame clones and leaves some out. The V and J calls and the clone size are those of that table, but D and trimming were determined from the DNA. The data contain around 120,000 clones, 90% of them singletons. Patients of the Seattle cohort, enrolled during active infection, were followed longitudinally. The sequenced sample was peripheral blood. The TCR was taken from a man aged 55 to 70 with COVID-19, enrolled during active disease.

DNA for the CDR3: TGTGCCAGCAGCCAAGACCTCAATCAGCCCCAGCATTTT. Protein sequence: CASSQDLNQPQHF. J is TRBJ1-5 and V is TRBV3-1 (or the pseudogene TRBV3-2); no reliable D call. This CDR3 region has 13 residues. V was clipped by 0 bases and J by 3 bases, with 3 bases between them. Germline assignment: CDR1 LGHDT and CDR2 YNNKEL (reference sequence).